These 26 T cell receptor beta chains originate from one sample sequenced in a study of graft-versus-host responses after intestinal transplantation. These TCRs' antigens remain unknown. Sequenced by immunoSEQ multiplex PCR; TCRdb stores in-frame clones only, minus some. The data hold approximately 70,000 clones, with about 89% observed a single time. The sequencing used unstimulated CD8+ T cells sorted from spleen or lymph node cells, collected before intestinal transplant. All receptors come from a human donor who received an intestinal transplant.

This chain links TRBV11-2 with TRBJ1-2; tentative D call: TRBD1 (5 bases). CDR1 SGHAT and CDR2 FQNNGV come from the germline V gene. Trimming shortened V by 1 base and J by 8 bases, and 17 bases separated the two germline ends. The CDR3 is 15 amino acids. The CDR3: CASSLGRLAGGGYTF. For the CDR3, the DNA is TGTGCCAGCAGCTTAGGGCGACTCGCCGGGGGAGGCTACACCTTC.

The chain employs TRBV29-1 and TRBJ2-3; 8 bases line up with TRBD1. Germline V CDR1 and CDR2: SQVTM, ANQGSEA. The CDR3 contains 13 residues. Unmatched junction bases numbered 6, after V lost 6 bases and J lost 4 bases. The CDR3 DNA reads as TGCAGCGTCGGACAGGGTCTCCCAGATACGCAGTATTTT. It translates to CSVGQGLPDTQYF.

The CDR3 DNA reads TGTGCCAGAAGGGCGAGGAGGGAGACCCAGTACTTC. Translated: CARRARRETQYF. The rearrangement links TRBV5-3 to TRBJ2-5; tentatively, D is TRBD2 (5 bases). TRBV5-3 is labeled an ORF, and its function is uncertain. Trimming cost V 5 bases and J 5 bases, with 10 bases left between them. This CDR3 comprises 12 residues.

The chain links TRBV7-9 to TRBJ2-5; TRBD2 might be the D (6 bases). V lost 2 bases and J lost 4, with 14 bases in between. Germline lookup yields CDR1 SEHNR and CDR2 FQNEAQ (reference sequence). The CDR3 has 15 amino acids. The chain's CDR3 is CASSLSRGFSETQYF. The CDR3 DNA sequence: TGTGCCAGCAGCTTAAGCCGGGGGTTCTCAGAGACCCAGTACTTC.

The J gene is TRBJ1-1, the V gene TRBV6-5; D is ambiguous. Germline V CDR1 and CDR2: MNHEY, SVGAGI. There are 14 residues in the CDR3. The V and J ends lost 2 bases and 2 bases respectively, with 9 bases between them. The CDR3 here is CASSYQEGNTEAFF. The CDR3 coding sequence is TGTGCCAGCAGTTACCAGGAGGGCAACACTGAAGCTTTCTTT.

The table lists this clone with a few counts. This chain connects TRBV4-2 to TRBJ2-1; 11 positions match TRBD2. The CDR3 totals 16 residues. Germline-derived CDR1 and CDR2 are LGHNA and YNFKEQ. J was trimmed by 7 bases and V by 0 bases; bases with no gene match: 5. Here the CDR3 reads CASSQDGASGGNEQFF. In DNA, the CDR3 is TGTGCCAGCAGCCAAGATGGAGCTAGCGGGGGGAATGAGCAGTTCTTC.

This clone was counted a few times. The chain joins TRBV5-5 to TRBJ1-1; no reliable D call. This CDR3 contains 14 residues. Trimming pared 2 bases from V and 1 base from J, leaving 9 bases between. The germline gives CDR1 SGHKS, CDR2 YYEKEE (reference sequence). For the CDR3, the DNA is TGTGCCAGCAGCTTAGAGCTGCAGAACACTGAAGCTTTCTTT. It translates to CASSLELQNTEAFF. The variable domain in full, with the rest retrieved from reference TRBV5-5 and TRBJ1-1, is DAGVTQSPTHLIKTRGQQVTLRCSPISGHKSVSWYQQVLGQGPQFIFQYYEKEERGRGNFPDRFSARQFPNYSSELNVNALLLGDSALYLCASSLELQNTEAFFGQGTRLTVV.

The chain has TRBV5-4 and TRBJ1-1, with D unclear. The germline V gene encodes CDR1 SGHNT and CDR2 YYREEE (reference sequence). This CDR3 has 15 residues. V was trimmed by 0 bases and J by 3 bases, leaving 12 bases between them. The CDR3 bases are TGTGCCAGCAGCTTGGAAGTCCGGGAGTACACTGAAGCTTTCTTT. Translation gives CASSLEVREYTEAFF.

This chain joins TRBV4-1 and TRBJ2-7; 7 bases map to TRBD1. CDR1 and CDR2 (germline): MGHRA, YSYEKL. Trimming at V came to 2 bases and at J to 3 bases, leaving 7 bases not matched to a gene. There are 15 residues in the CDR3. The CDR3 region has the DNA TGCGCCAGCAGCCAAAGTATGGGGACAGACTACGAGCAGTACTTC. Protein sequence: CASSQSMGTDYEQYF.

The chain recombines TRBV2 with TRBJ1-5; no reliable D call. The CDR3 covers 16 residues. Deletions cut 3 bases from V and 5 bases from J, with 17 bases between. Germline values: CDR1 SNHLY, CDR2 FYNNEI. CDR3 protein: CASSDDTMEIDQPQHF. The DNA for the CDR3 is TGTGCCAGCAGTGATGATACTATGGAGATTGATCAGCCCCAGCATTTT.

V is TRBV19 and J is TRBJ1-5; 7 bases align to TRBD1. The length of the CDR3 is 13 residues. Unmatched junction bases numbered 3, after V lost 4 bases and J lost 6 bases. From germline, CDR1 is LNHDA and CDR2 SQIVND (reference sequence). For the CDR3, the DNA is TGTGCCAGTAGTAGACAGGGCTTTCAGCCCCAGCATTTT. Protein: CASSRQGFQPQHF.

The V gene is TRBV29-1, the J gene TRBJ2-1, with 12 positions matching TRBD2. Trimming removed 6 bases from V and 5 bases from J; junction bases left unmatched: 8. This CDR3 spans 15 amino acids. Germline loops: CDR1 SQVTM, CDR2 ANQGSEA. CDR3 DNA: TGCAGCGTCCACGGACTAGCGGGGTGGAACAATGAGCAGTTCTTC. Translating gives CSVHGLAGWNNEQFF.

The J gene is TRBJ1-1, the V gene TRBV27; D is undetermined. Germline assignment: CDR1 MNHEY and CDR2 SMNVEV (reference sequence). The ends were cut back, 3 bases at V and 10 bases at J, with 15 bases in the middle. This CDR3 region has 13 residues. The CDR3: CASSFYPGGVAFF. The CDR3 DNA is TGTGCCAGCAGTTTTTATCCGGGCGGGGTAGCTTTCTTT.

In DNA form, the CDR3 reads TGTGCCAGCAGCTTAGAACAAGGGGTGGACTACGAGCAGTACTTC. Translation: CASSLEQGVDYEQYF. The rearrangement links TRBV7-9 to TRBJ2-7; D might be TRBD1 (5 bases). Trimming stripped 1 base from V and 3 bases from J, with 13 bases between. Germline V gene lookup returns CDR1 SEHNR and CDR2 FQNEAQ (reference sequence). The CDR3 contains 15 residues.

The rearrangement joins TRBV18 to TRBJ2-7; possible D gene TRBD2, 7 bases. From germline, CDR1 is KGHSH and CDR2 LQKENI. The CDR3 has 15 amino acids. The V end was cut by 3 bases, the J end by 4 bases, with 16 bases between. The CDR3 DNA reads TGTGCCAGCTCACCCCGGGGGGCCCGGAGGTACGAGCAGTACTTC. Amino acids: CASSPRGARRYEQYF.

The chain recombines TRBV7-9 with TRBJ2-7, with 10 positions matching TRBD1. The germline V gene has CDR1 SEHNR and CDR2 FQNEAQ (reference sequence). The CDR3 runs to 15 residues. Trimming cost V 4 bases and J 4 bases; bases outside gene matches: 7. The CDR3 DNA reads TGTGCCAGCAGCTCTCCGGGGACAGGGGCATACGAGCAGTACTTC. This translates into CASSSPGTGAYEQYF.

V is TRBV9 and J is TRBJ1-1; tentative D call: TRBD1 (6 bases). Germline V CDR1 and CDR2: SGDLS, YYNGEE. V was shortened by 3 bases and J by 6 bases, with 12 bases between the two germline ends. The CDR3 contains 13 residues. DNA of the CDR3: TGTGCCAGCAGCGAAGGGGGGGATGCTGAAGCTTTCTTT. Residues: CASSEGGDAEAFF.

This chain joins TRBV7-9 and TRBJ1-2, with TRBD1 matching 9 bases. The CDR3 runs to 16 residues. V lost 4 bases to trimming and J lost 2 bases; unmatched junction nucleotides: 8. The germline CDR1 and CDR2 sequences are SEHNR and FQNEAQ (reference sequence). The CDR3 sequence is CASSSFRDRVNYGYTF. The CDR3 DNA reads as TGTGCCAGCAGCTCTTTCCGGGACAGGGTGAACTATGGCTACACCTTC.

This chain joins TRBV25-1 and TRBJ2-1; 7 bases map to TRBD2. The CDR3 is made up of 13 amino acids. Germline V lookup: CDR1 MGHDK, CDR2 SYGVNS. V shed 3 bases, J shed 7 bases, and the junction held 3 bases outside the gene matches. CDR3 nucleotides: TGTGCCAGCAGTGAGGTGGGGGGGAATGAGCAGTTCTTC. Its protein is CASSEVGGNEQFF.

The V call is TRBV28, the J call TRBJ1-1; D uncertain. Germline V gene sequence: CDR1 MDHEN, CDR2 SYDVKM. V was clipped by 3 bases and J by 0 bases, with 8 bases between them. The CDR3 has 14 amino acids. The DNA of the CDR3 is TGTGCCAGCAGTTTGGCTGCGGTGAACACTGAAGCTTTCTTT. This encodes CASSLAAVNTEAFF. Combining the CDR3 with reference TRBV28 and TRBJ1-1 gives the whole variable domain DVKVTQSSRYLVKRTGEKVFLECVQDMDHENMFWYRQDPGLGLRLIYFSYDVKMKEKGDIPEGYSVSREKKERFSLILESASTNQTSMYLCASSLAAVNTEAFFGQGTRLTVV.

The chain combines TRBV19 with TRBJ2-7, with a possible D match to TRBD1 (5 bases). CDR3 size: 14 residues. From germline, CDR1 is LNHDA and CDR2 SQIVND (reference sequence). Trimming pared 1 base from V and 0 bases from J, leaving 7 bases between. The CDR3 sequence: CASSIGGTSYEQYF. The CDR3 DNA sequence: TGTGCCAGTAGTATAGGGGGCACCTCCTACGAGCAGTACTTC.

CDR3 nucleotide sequence: TGTGCCAGCAGCCTGGACTACGACGGGTATGGCTACACCTTC. This gives the protein CASSLDYDGYGYTF. The chain is built from TRBV6-1 and TRBJ1-2; D not certain. The CDR3 runs 14 residues. The ends were cut back, 6 bases at V and 5 bases at J, with 16 bases in the middle. Germline values: CDR1 MNHNS, CDR2 SASEGT.

This chain joins TRBV4-1 and TRBJ2-7, with 10 nucleotides matching TRBD2. V trimming: 1 base; J trimming: 2 bases; junction bases outside the gene matches: 5. The CDR3 is made up of 16 amino acids. The germline gives CDR1 MGHRA, CDR2 YSYEKL. CDR3 sequence reads: CASSQVSSGGAYEQYF. The DNA for the CDR3 is TGCGCCAGCAGCCAAGTGTCCAGCGGGGGGGCCTACGAGCAGTACTTC.

The chain has TRBV4-1 and TRBJ2-1, with D uncertain. The CDR3 is 14 residues long. Germline CDR1 is MGHRA and CDR2 is YSYEKL. Between the trimmed V and J ends, which lost 1 base and 3 bases, there was a span of 7 bases. The chain's CDR3 is CASSQGLDYNEQFF. DNA of the CDR3: TGCGCCAGCAGCCAAGGGCTAGACTACAATGAGCAGTTCTTC.

The chain uses TRBV9 and TRBJ2-5; TRBD2 agrees at 7 bases. Per the germline V gene, CDR1 is SGDLS and CDR2 is YYNGEE. This CDR3 has 16 amino acids. Germline trimming cut 2 bases from V and 9 bases from J; bases unmatched to any gene: 16. This CDR3 reads CASSVGREAPDYSQYF. The CDR3 DNA is TGTGCCAGCAGCGTGGGTCGGGAGGCACCCGATTATTCCCAGTACTTC.

The V and J genes are TRBV29-1 and TRBJ1-1, with TRBD1 matching over 12 bases. Germline CDR1 SQVTM, CDR2 ANQGSEA. V lost 6 bases and J lost 6; bases outside the gene matches: 5. The CDR3 contains 13 residues. The CDR3 nucleotides read TGCAGCGTCCAGGGACAGGGGGCGGCTGAAGCTTTCTTT. Protein: CSVQGQGAAEAFF.